This is a list of T cell receptor beta chains from one sample in a study of blood T cell repertoires in COVID-19. This table comes from immunoSEQ multiplex PCR, and its TCRdb copy is limited to in-frame clones, with some not included. The sample holds about 220,000 clones; 80% to 90% are singletons and the top ten take about 14%. The source material was PBMCs or T cells enriched from blood (not recorded which). The receptors originated from a woman between 50 and 59 years old with acute COVID-19. The CDR3 runs from the conserved cysteine through the conserved F or W. D genes are given only for firm matches. Clone size, where shown, is once, few, many, or a class for clones that have expanded.

TRBV10-3	-	-	TRBJ1-4	CAIRGGALNTTNEKLFF	TGTGCCATCAGAGGGGGGGCCTTAAACACAACTAATGAAAAACTGTTTTTT
TRBV19	-	TRBD2	TRBJ2-3	CASSQTSRGEGTQYF	TGTGCCAGTAGCCAGACTAGCCGCGGGGAGGGTACGCAGTATTTT
TRBV19	-	-	TRBJ1-2	CASSTPGGPPRYYTF	TGTGCCAGTAGTACCCCCGGGGGTCCCCCCCGGTACTACACCTTC
TRBV5-4	-	TRBD2	TRBJ2-7	CASSPGVDSGSSYEQYF	TGTGCCAGCAGCCCGGGCGTTGATAGCGGGAGCTCCTACGAGCAGTACTTC
TRBV30	-	-	TRBJ1-1	CAWMQGMNTEAFF	TGTGCCTGGATGCAGGGGATGAACACTGAAGCTTTCTTT
TRBV30	once	TRBD1	TRBJ2-7	CAWTPRGRSYEQYF	TGTGCCTGGACCCCCAGGGGGCGATCCTACGAGCAGTACTTC
TRBV28	once	TRBD1	TRBJ2-7	CASRGQGLVGQYF	TGTGCCAGCAGGGGACAGGGCTTAGTCGGGCAGTACTTC
TRBV28	-	-	TRBJ1-2	CASRANYGYTF	TGTGCCAGCCGAGCTAACTATGGCTACACCTTC
TRBV7-9	-	-	TRBJ1-2	CASSTSWVNIGYTF	TGTGCCAGCAGCACTAGCTGGGTAAACATTGGCTACACCTTC
TRBV27	few	-	TRBJ2-1	CASSHEGGIYNEQFF	TGTGCCAGCAGTCATGAGGGGGGGATTTACAATGAGCAGTTCTTC
TRBV6-2/TRBV6-3	-	-	TRBJ1-2	CASSRPLQGPNYGYTF	TGTGCCAGCAGCCGACCGCTACAGGGACCCAACTATGGCTACACCTTC
TRBV27	-	TRBD2	TRBJ2-7	CASSLTLADPYEQYF	TGTGCCAGCAGTTTAACCCTAGCGGACCCCTACGAGCAGTACTTC
TRBV15	-	TRBD1	TRBJ1-5	CATSRAGQGARSNQPQHF	TGTGCCACCAGCAGAGCCGGACAGGGGGCGCGAAGCAATCAGCCCCAGCATTTT
TRBV7-2	-	-	TRBJ1-5	CASSGWALGQSNQPQHF	TGTGCCAGCAGCGGGTGGGCCTTGGGGCAGAGCAATCAGCCCCAGCATTTT
TRBV4-2	-	-	TRBJ2-5	CASSQERGSGNLRETQYF	TGTGCCAGCAGCCAAGAGCGGGGTAGCGGAAACCTCCGGGAGACCCAGTACTTC
TRBV6-5	-	-	TRBJ2-5	CASSYGGSLQETQYF	TGTGCCAGCAGTTACGGAGGCAGCTTACAAGAGACCCAGTACTTC
TRBV10-3	-	TRBD1	TRBJ1-6	CAISEPLLFGTGHSPLHF	TGTGCCATCAGTGAGCCTCTACTCTTCGGGACAGGTCATTCACCCCTCCACTTT
TRBV4-1	-	TRBD1	TRBJ1-2	CASSQEGGTGYGYTF	TGCGCCAGCAGCCAAGAAGGAGGGACAGGGTATGGCTACACCTTC
TRBV12-3/TRBV12-4	few	-	TRBJ2-7	CASRRANSYEQYF	TGTGCCAGCAGGCGAGCAAACTCCTACGAGCAGTACTTC
TRBV27	-	-	TRBJ1-6	CASTLGGSYNSPLHF	TGTGCCAGCACCCTGGGAGGGTCTTATAATTCACCCCTCCACTTT
TRBV5-1	once	TRBD1	TRBJ1-6	CASSSLGQPTNSPLHF	TGCGCCAGCAGCTCTCTGGGACAGCCTACAAATTCACCCCTCCACTTT
TRBV24-1	once	-	TRBJ1-5	CATCWGGQPQHF	TGTGCCACCTGCTGGGGGGGGCAGCCCCAGCATTTT
TRBV7-2	-	-	TRBJ2-7	CASSPDNSYEQYF	TGTGCCAGCAGCCCGGACAACTCCTACGAGCAGTACTTC
TRBV7-3	-	TRBD1	TRBJ2-1	CASSFPGQGSDRSYNEQFF	TGTGCCAGCAGCTTTCCGGGACAGGGGAGCGATCGGTCCTACAATGAGCAGTTCTTC